Below, 9 T cell receptor beta chains from the same sample are listed, as sequenced in a study of long-term antiretroviral therapy in people with HIV. The run of the v3.0 immunoSEQ assay was at survey level. This table comes from immunoSEQ multiplex PCR, and its TCRdb copy is limited to in-frame clones, with some not included. The data hold 25,000 to 35,000 clones, with approximately 95% observed a single time. The source material was unsorted PBMCs, sampled 5.3 years after starting antiretroviral therapy. The receptor source for this set is a man aged 25 to 45 with HIV.

The table lists this clone with a count of one. V and J are TRBV5-6 and TRBJ2-7, with TRBD1 matching over 7 bases. The V gene end was trimmed by 0 bases and the J gene end by 0 bases; junction bases not matched to a gene: 6. The CDR3 sequence is 16 residues long. Per the germline V gene, CDR1 is SGHDT and CDR2 is YYEEEE. CDR3 amino acids: CASSLGGTETSYEQYF. CDR3 coding DNA: TGTGCCAGCAGCTTGGGGGGGACAGAAACCTCCTACGAGCAGTACTTC.

The V call is TRBV19, the J call TRBJ1-2, with TRBD1 as a possible D gene (5 bases). Germline CDR1 reads LNHDA; CDR2 reads SQIVND (reference sequence). Trimming cost V 9 bases and J 3 bases, with 14 bases left between them. CDR3 length: 13 amino acids. The CDR3 loop reads CASGWLGDYGYTF. The DNA of the CDR3 is TGTGCCAGCGGCTGGTTAGGGGACTATGGCTACACCTTC.

The count of this clone is one. The chain employs TRBV7-8 and TRBJ2-7; either TRBD1 or TRBD2 may fit D (5 bases each). V was trimmed by 5 bases and J by 3 bases, leaving 14 bases between them. Germline V lookup: CDR1 SGHVS, CDR2 FQNEAQ. The CDR3 is 14 amino acids. The CDR3 bases are TGTGCCAGCAGCACGAGAGGGGAGAACTACGAGCAGTACTTC. Translated: CASSTRGENYEQYF.

This chain connects TRBV6-5 to TRBJ1-1; D not certain. V was shortened by 1 base and J by 5 bases, with 14 bases between the two germline ends. This CDR3 is 15 amino acids long. Germline V CDR1 and CDR2: MNHEY, SVGAGI. CDR3 sequence reads: CASSYLPISWTEAFF. The CDR3 region has the DNA TGTGCCAGCAGTTACTTGCCAATATCGTGGACTGAAGCTTTCTTT.

This sequence joins TRBV5-1 and TRBJ2-3; possible D gene TRBD2, 6 bases. Trimming took 4 bases from V and 5 from J, leaving 11 bases between them. This CDR3 is built from 13 residues. CDR1 and CDR2 from the germline V gene are SGHRS and YFSETQ. CDR3 sequence: CASSGEVGDTQYF. Here the CDR3 DNA reads TGCGCCAGCAGCGGGGAGGTGGGAGATACGCAGTATTTT.

This clone was seen more than once but under ten times. The chain joins TRBV7-2 to TRBJ2-7; 7 bases map to TRBD1. With 1 base clipped from V and 6 bases from J, the junction kept 12 bases outside the gene matches. Germline assignment: CDR1 SGHTA and CDR2 FQGNSA. This CDR3 contains 16 residues. The CDR3 DNA reads as TGTGCCAGCAGCTTAGTATTTGGGACAGAGACTGCCGAGCAGTACTTC. It is translated as CASSLVFGTETAEQYF.

The rearrangement uses TRBV19 and TRBJ2-1; 7 bases map to TRBD1. There are 14 residues in the CDR3. V gave up 3 bases and J gave up 6 bases; unmatched junction bases: 5. Germline CDR1 LNHDA, CDR2 SQIVND (reference sequence). For the CDR3, the DNA is TGTGCCAGTAGTATCGGTCCAGGGGGCAATGAGCAGTTCTTC. As protein: CASSIGPGGNEQFF.

The chain combines TRBV4-1 with TRBJ2-4; D is uncertain. Trimming stripped 0 bases from V and 0 bases from J, with 6 bases between. The CDR3 has 15 residues. Germline CDR1 MGHRA, CDR2 YSYEKL. CDR3 protein: CASSQEEIAKNIQYF. The CDR3 nucleotides read TGCGCCAGCAGCCAAGAGGAGATAGCCAAAAACATTCAGTACTTC.

V is TRBV2 and J is TRBJ1-1; D is uncertain. The germline CDR1 and CDR2 sequences are SNHLY and FYNNEI. CDR3 length: 14 amino acids. Trimming took off 6 bases at V and 0 bases at J, with 11 bases between the two ends. The CDR3 sequence is CASRMDGMNTEAFF. CDR3 coding DNA: TGTGCCAGCAGGATGGACGGAATGAACACTGAAGCTTTCTTT.